These 14 T cell receptor beta chains came from one sample sequenced in a study of OX40 agonist ivuxolimab in advanced cancers. The repertoire was sequenced with immunoSEQ multiplex PCR; TCRdb's copy has only in-frame clones and lacks some. The sample carries tens of thousands of clones, roughly 88% recorded once. The sample in question was CD4+ or CD8+ T cells sorted from blood, obtained in a trial of the OX40 agonist ivuxolimab. These receptor sequences come from an adult with an advanced solid tumor such as melanoma, head and neck, liver or kidney cancer.

V and J are TRBV2 and TRBJ1-2; TRBD1 matches at 8 bases. The ends lost 3 bases at V and 3 bases at J; junction bases unmatched: 3. This CDR3 spans 14 amino acids. CDR1 is SNHLY and CDR2 is FYNNEI in the germline V gene. Here the CDR3 reads CASSEDRVDYGYTF. The CDR3 DNA is TGTGCCAGCAGTGAGGACAGGGTGGACTATGGCTACACCTTC.

Of note for this clone: The sample has other DNA sequences that encode this CDR3 too. The V and J genes are TRBV6-5 and TRBJ2-7; TRBD1 matches at 10 bases. With 0 bases clipped from V and 3 bases from J, the junction kept 2 bases outside the gene matches. CDR1 is MNHEY, CDR2 SVGAGI, per germline. The CDR3 has 15 amino acids. In DNA, the CDR3 is TGTGCCAGCAGTTACTCCGGGACAGGGGTCTACGAGCAGTACTTC. Its translation: CASSYSGTGVYEQYF.

The rearrangement uses TRBV7-6 and TRBJ1-3; the D is unclear. The CDR3 extends over 16 amino acids. The V and J ends lost 1 base and 2 bases respectively, with 12 bases between them. The germline V gene has CDR1 SGHVS and CDR2 FNYEAQ. CDR3 DNA sequence: TGTGCCAGCAGCTTAGAGGCCCCTTCAACTGGAAACACCATATATTTT. Its protein is CASSLEAPSTGNTIYF.

The V call is TRBV19, the J call TRBJ1-5; 9 nucleotides line up with TRBD1. The CDR3 spans 15 residues. V lost 6 bases and J lost 4; bases outside the gene matches: 7. Germline assignment: CDR1 LNHDA and CDR2 SQIVND (reference sequence). In DNA, the CDR3 is TGTGCCAGTAGCCCGGGACAGGGCGGGAATCAGCCCCAGCATTTT. As protein: CASSPGQGGNQPQHF.

The chain links TRBV1 to TRBJ2-5. TRBV1 is flagged as a pseudogene. This CDR3 comprises 9 residues. The CDR3 coding sequence is TGCACCCTTGGTGAGACCCAGTACTTC. Amino acid sequence: CTLGETQYF.

CDR3 coding DNA: TGTGCCAGCAGTTACTCCGGGACAAGACAAGAGACCCAGTACTTC. Protein: CASSYSGTRQETQYF. J is TRBJ2-5 and V is TRBV6-6; possibly TRBD1 for D (6 bases). The CDR3 has 15 amino acids. V dropped 0 bases and J dropped 2 bases, with 10 bases sitting between them. Per germline, CDR1 MNHNY and CDR2 SVGAGI (reference sequence).

This clone showed up just a few times. The chain joins TRBV5-6 to TRBJ1-4, with D possibly matching TRBD1 (5 bases). Per the germline V gene, CDR1 is SGHDT and CDR2 is YYEEEE. V gave up 0 bases and J gave up 6 bases, with 9 bases separating them. This CDR3 has 14 amino acids. CDR3 region: CASSLGGVDEKLFF. The CDR3, as DNA: TGTGCCAGCAGCTTGGGAGGGGTTGATGAAAAACTGTTTTTT. Complete variable domain (other parts from reference TRBV5-6 and TRBJ1-4): DAGVTQSPTHLIKTRGQQVTLRCSPKSGHDTVSWYQQALGQGPQFIFQYYEEEERQRGNFPDRFSGHQFPNYSSELNVNALLLGDSALYLCASSLGGVDEKLFFGSGTQLSVL.

The gene calls are TRBV7-2 and TRBJ1-1; D gene uncertain. Trimming took 0 bases from V and 1 from J, leaving 3 bases between them. The germline gives CDR1 SGHTA, CDR2 FQGNSA. The CDR3 covers 13 residues. CDR3 DNA: TGTGCCAGCAGCTTAGCCTGGAACACTGAAGCTTTCTTT. Translating it yields CASSLAWNTEAFF.

The V and J genes are TRBV29-1 and TRBJ2-1; D is possibly TRBD1 (5 bases). Deletions cut 5 bases from V and 10 bases from J, with 12 bases between. Germline V gene lookup returns CDR1 SQVTM and CDR2 ANQGSEA. The CDR3 has 11 residues. The DNA of the CDR3 is TGCAGCGTTTCAGGGTTGGGGGAGCAGTTCTTC. Residues: CSVSGLGEQFF.

V gene TRBV30 combines with J gene TRBJ1-6, with unresolved D. Trimming removed 0 bases from V and 6 bases from J, with 6 bases in between. The length of the CDR3 is 13 residues. Germline V lookup: CDR1 GTSNPN, CDR2 SVGIG (reference sequence). In DNA, the CDR3 is TGTGCCTGGAGTGTTCAAGTTAATTCACCCCTCCACTTT. It translates to CAWSVQVNSPLHF.

The rearrangement joins TRBV30 to TRBJ1-6, with 9 positions matching TRBD1. The J segment lost 6 bases and the V segment lost 3 bases, leaving 9 bases of the junction unmatched. The CDR3 is made up of 16 amino acids. Germline lookup yields CDR1 GTSNPN and CDR2 SVGIG (reference sequence). The DNA of the CDR3 is TGTGCCTGGAGAGCCTGGGGGGACAGGGCTAATTCACCCCTCCACTTT. This encodes CAWRAWGDRANSPLHF.

The J gene is TRBJ1-4, the V gene TRBV29-1; no definite D call. The V gene's germline CDR1 is SQVTM and CDR2 ANQGSEA. CDR3 size: 15 residues. Trimming shortened V by 4 bases and J by 5 bases, and 17 bases separated the two germline ends. CDR3 DNA: TGCAGCGTTGGACACGCCGGAGCTACGAATGAAAAACTGTTTTTT. Translating gives CSVGHAGATNEKLFF.

V usage is TRBV7-9 and J usage is TRBJ1-2; 11 bases are a match to TRBD1. Germline V gene data show CDR1 as SEHNR and CDR2 as FQNEAQ (reference sequence). CDR3 size: 17 residues. The junction had 15 bases not matched to a gene; V was cut back by 5 bases and J by 7 bases. This CDR3 is CASSDGQGARLTIGYTF. In DNA form, the CDR3 reads TGTGCCAGCAGCGACGGACAGGGGGCCAGATTAACTATTGGCTACACCTTC.

The chain carries TRBV5-1 and TRBJ2-7; 7 bases line up with TRBD2. Germline lookup yields CDR1 SGHRS and CDR2 YFSETQ. The ends lost 0 bases at V and 2 bases at J; junction bases unmatched: 2. The CDR3 is made up of 14 amino acids. The CDR3 protein is CASSLDSGTYEQYF. The DNA of the CDR3 is TGCGCCAGCAGCTTGGACAGCGGGACCTACGAGCAGTACTTC.